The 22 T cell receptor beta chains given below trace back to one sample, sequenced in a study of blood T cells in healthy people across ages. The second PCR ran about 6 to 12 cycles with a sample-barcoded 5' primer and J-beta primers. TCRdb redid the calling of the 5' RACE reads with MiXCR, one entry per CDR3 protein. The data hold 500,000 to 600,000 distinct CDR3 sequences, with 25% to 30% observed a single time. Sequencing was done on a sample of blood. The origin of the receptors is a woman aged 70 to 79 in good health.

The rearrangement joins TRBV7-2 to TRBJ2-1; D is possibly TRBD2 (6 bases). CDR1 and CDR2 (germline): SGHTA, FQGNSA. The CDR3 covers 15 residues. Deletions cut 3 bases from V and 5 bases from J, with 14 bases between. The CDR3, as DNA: TGTGCCAGCAGCTTGGGGCCTAGCGTAGACAATGAGCAGTTCTTC. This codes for CASSLGPSVDNEQFF.

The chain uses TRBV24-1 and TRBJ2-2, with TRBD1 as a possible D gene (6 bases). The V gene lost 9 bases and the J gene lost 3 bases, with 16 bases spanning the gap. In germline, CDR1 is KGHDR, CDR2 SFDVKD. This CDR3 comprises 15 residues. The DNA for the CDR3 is TGTGCCACCGCTTCGGACAGAGCCGACACCGGGGAGCTGTTTTTT. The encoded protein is CATASDRADTGELFF.

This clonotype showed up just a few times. CDR3 loop: CASSKSGLAGRSDTQYF. CDR3 nucleotide sequence: TGTGCCAGTAGTAAGTCGGGACTAGCGGGGAGGTCAGATACGCAGTATTTT. This sequence joins TRBV19 and TRBJ2-3; 13 nucleotides align to TRBD2. Trimming cost V 4 bases and J 4 bases; bases outside gene matches: 8. Germline values: CDR1 LNHDA, CDR2 SQIVND (reference sequence). The CDR3 contains 17 residues.

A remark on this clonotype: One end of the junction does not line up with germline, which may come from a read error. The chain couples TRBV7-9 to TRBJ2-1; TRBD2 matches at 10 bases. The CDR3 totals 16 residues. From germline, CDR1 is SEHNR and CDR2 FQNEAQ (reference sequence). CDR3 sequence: CASSSVRLAGYNEQFF. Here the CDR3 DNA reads TGTGCTAGCAGCTCCGTAAGACTAGCGGGTTACAATGAGCAGTTCTTC. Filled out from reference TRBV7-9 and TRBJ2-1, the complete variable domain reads DTGVSQNPRHKITKRGQNVTFRCDPISEHNRLYWYRQTLGQGPEFLTYFQNEAQLEKSRLLSDRFSAERPKGSFSTLEIQRTEQGDSAMYLCASSSVRLAGYNEQFFGPGTRLTVL.

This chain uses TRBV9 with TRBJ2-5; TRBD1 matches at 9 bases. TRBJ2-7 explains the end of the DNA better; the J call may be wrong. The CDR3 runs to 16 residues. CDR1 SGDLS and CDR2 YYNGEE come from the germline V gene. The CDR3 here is CASSVEGDRVYYEQYF. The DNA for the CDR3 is TGTGCCAGCAGCGTAGAGGGGGACAGGGTATACTACGAGCAGTACTTC.

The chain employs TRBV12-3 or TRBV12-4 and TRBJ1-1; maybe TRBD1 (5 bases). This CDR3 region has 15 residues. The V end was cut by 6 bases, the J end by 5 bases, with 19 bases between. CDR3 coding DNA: TGTGCCAGCAGGTTTGGCAGGGTTTTGAGTACTGAAGCTTTCTTT. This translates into CASRFGRVLSTEAFF.

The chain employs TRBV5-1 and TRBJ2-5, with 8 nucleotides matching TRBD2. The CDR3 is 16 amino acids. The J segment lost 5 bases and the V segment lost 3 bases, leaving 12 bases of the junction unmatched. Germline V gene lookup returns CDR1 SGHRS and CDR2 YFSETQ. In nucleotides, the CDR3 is TGCGCCAGCAGCTCTGGGTCGAGTAGCGGGGAGGAGACCCAGTACTTC. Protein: CASSSGSSSGEETQYF. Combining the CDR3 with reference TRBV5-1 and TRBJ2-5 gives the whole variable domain KAGVTQTPRYLIKTRGQQVTLSCSPISGHRSVSWYQQTPGQGLQFLFEYFSETQRNKGNFPGRFSGRQFSNSRSEMNVSTLELGDSALYLCASSSGSSSGEETQYFGPGTRLLVL.

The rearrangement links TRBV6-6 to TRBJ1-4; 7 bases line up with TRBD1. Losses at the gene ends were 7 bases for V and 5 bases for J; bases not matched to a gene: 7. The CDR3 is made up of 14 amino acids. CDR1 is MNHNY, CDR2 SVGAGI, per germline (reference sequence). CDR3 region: CASTPTGLNEKLFF. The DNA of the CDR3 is TGTGCCAGCACACCGACAGGGCTGAATGAAAAACTGTTTTTT.

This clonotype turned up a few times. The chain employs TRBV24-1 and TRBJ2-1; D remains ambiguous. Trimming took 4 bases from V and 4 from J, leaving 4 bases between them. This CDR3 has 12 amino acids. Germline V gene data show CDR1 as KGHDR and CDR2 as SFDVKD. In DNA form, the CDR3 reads TGTGCCACCAGTGACCCGTACAATGAGCAGTTCTTC. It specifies CATSDPYNEQFF.

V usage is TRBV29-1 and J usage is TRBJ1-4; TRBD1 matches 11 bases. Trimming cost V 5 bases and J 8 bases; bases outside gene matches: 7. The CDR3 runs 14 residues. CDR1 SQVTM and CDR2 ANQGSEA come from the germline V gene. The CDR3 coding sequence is TGCAGCGTTAGGACAGGGGGCTTTGAGGAAAAACTGTTTTTT. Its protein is CSVRTGGFEEKLFF.

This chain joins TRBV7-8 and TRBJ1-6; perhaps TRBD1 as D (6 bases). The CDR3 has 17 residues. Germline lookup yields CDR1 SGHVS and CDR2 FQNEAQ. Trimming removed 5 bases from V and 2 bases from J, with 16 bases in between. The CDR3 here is CASSPEGGRAYNSPLHF. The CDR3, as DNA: TGTGCCAGCAGCCCCGAAGGGGGTAGGGCCTATAATTCACCCCTCCACTTT.

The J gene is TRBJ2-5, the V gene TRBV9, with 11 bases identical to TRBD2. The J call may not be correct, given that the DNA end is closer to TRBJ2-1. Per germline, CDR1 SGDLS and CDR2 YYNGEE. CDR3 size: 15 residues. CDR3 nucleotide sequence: TGTGCCAGCAGCGGTAGCGGGGGGGCCGTTAATGAGCAGTTCTTC. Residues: CASSGSGGAVNEQFF.

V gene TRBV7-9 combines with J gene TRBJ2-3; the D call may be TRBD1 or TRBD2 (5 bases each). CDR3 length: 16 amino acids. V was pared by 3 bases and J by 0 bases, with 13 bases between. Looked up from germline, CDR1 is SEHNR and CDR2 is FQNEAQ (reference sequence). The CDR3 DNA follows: TGTGCCAGCAGCTTCTTTGTGGGGGTTAGCACAGATACGCAGTATTTT. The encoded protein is CASSFFVGVSTDTQYF. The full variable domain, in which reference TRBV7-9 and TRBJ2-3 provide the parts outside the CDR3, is DTGVSQNPRHKITKRGQNVTFRCDPISEHNRLYWYRQTLGQGPEFLTYFQNEAQLEKSRLLSDRFSAERPKGSFSTLEIQRTEQGDSAMYLCASSFFVGVSTDTQYFGPGTRLTVL.

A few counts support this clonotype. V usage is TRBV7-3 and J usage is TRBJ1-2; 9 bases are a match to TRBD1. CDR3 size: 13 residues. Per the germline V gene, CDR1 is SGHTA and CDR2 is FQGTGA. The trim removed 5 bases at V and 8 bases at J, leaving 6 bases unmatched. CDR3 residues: CASSPRGQGGYTF. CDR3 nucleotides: TGTGCCAGCAGCCCGAGGGGACAGGGCGGCTACACCTTC. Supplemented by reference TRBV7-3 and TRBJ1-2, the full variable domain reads GAGVSQTPSNKVTEKGKYVELRCDPISGHTALYWYRQSLGQGPEFLIYFQGTGAADDSGLPNDRFFAVRPEGSVSTLKIQRTERGDSAVYLCASSPRGQGGYTFGSGTRLTVV.

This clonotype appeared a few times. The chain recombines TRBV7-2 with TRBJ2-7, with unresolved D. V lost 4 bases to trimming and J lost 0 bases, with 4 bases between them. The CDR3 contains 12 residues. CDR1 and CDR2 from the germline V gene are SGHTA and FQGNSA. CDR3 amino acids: CASSSNSYEQYF. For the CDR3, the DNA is TGTGCCAGCAGCTCCAACTCCTACGAGCAGTACTTC.

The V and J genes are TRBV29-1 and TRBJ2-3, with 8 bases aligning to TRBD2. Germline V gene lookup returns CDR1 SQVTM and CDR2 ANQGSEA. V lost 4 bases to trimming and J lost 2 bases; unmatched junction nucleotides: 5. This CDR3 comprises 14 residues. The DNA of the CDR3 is TGCAGCGTTGTTGTAGCGGGACACACAGATACGCAGTATTTT. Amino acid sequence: CSVVVAGHTDTQYF.

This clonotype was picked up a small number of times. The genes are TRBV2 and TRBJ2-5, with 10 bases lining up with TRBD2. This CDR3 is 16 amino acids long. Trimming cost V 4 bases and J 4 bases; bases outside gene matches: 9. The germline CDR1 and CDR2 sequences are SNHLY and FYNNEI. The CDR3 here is CASSAGFGLAVETQYF. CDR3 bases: TGTGCCAGCAGTGCGGGGTTTGGACTAGCGGTAGAGACCCAGTACTTC.

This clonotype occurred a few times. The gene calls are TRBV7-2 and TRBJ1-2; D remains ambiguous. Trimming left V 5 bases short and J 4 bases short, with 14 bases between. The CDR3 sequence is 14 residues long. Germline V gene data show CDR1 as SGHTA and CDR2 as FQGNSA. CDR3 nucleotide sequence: TGTGCCAGCAGCCCCCAGATCGCCCCCTATGGCTACACCTTC. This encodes CASSPQIAPYGYTF.

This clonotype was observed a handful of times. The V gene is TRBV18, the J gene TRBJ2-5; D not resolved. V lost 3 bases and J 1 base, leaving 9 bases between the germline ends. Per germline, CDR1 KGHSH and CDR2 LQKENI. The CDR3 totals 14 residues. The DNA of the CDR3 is TGTGCCAGCTCACCCCAGAACCCCCAAGAGACCCAGTACTTC. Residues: CASSPQNPQETQYF.

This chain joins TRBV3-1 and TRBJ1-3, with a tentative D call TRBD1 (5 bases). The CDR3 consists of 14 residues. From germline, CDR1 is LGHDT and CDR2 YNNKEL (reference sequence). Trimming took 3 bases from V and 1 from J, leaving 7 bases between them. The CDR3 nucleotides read TGTGCCAGCAGCCAGGGGACGTCTGGAAACACCATATATTTT. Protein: CASSQGTSGNTIYF.

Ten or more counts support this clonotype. The CDR3 DNA sequence: TGTGCCAGCAGGGGGTCAGGGGGTGAGACCCAGTACTTC. This encodes CASRGSGGETQYF. V and J are TRBV7-9 and TRBJ2-5; TRBD1 agrees at 7 bases. J lost 5 bases, V lost 6 bases, and 6 bases had no gene match. The CDR3 contains 13 residues. Germline-derived CDR1 and CDR2 are SEHNR and FQNEAQ (reference sequence).

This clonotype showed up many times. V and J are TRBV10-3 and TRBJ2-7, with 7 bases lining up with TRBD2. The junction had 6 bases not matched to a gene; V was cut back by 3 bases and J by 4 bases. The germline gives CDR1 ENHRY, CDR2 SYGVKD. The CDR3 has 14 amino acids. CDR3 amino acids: CAISEKTGGYEQYF. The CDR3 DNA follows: TGTGCCATCAGTGAAAAGACCGGGGGGTACGAGCAGTACTTC.